Below, 25 T cell receptor beta chains from the same sample are listed, as sequenced in a study of shared clonotypes between healthy human individuals. The method was immunoSEQ multiplex PCR; TCRdb's version includes in-frame clones alone and lacks a portion of them. The data contain 1.4 million to 1.5 million clones, approximately 96% of them singletons. Input material: naive CD4+ T cells sorted from blood. Subset given: CD45RA+ positively selected. Receptors originate from a man younger than 45 in good health.

V usage is TRBV6-6 and J usage is TRBJ2-7; 9 nucleotides line up with TRBD2. J was trimmed by 4 bases and V by 4 bases; bases with no gene match: 8. Looked up from germline, CDR1 is MNHNY and CDR2 is SVGAGI (reference sequence). The CDR3 loop spans 15 amino acids. CDR3 sequence reads: CASSFSGSLSYEQYF. Written as DNA, the CDR3 is TGTGCCAGCAGTTTTAGCGGGAGTTTGTCTTACGAGCAGTACTTC.

The CDR3 bases are TGTGCCAGCCATCCGGCGGCAGGGATGAGTGAAAAACTGTTTTTT. Protein product: CASHPAAGMSEKLFF. The J gene is TRBJ1-4, the V gene TRBV6-6, with D possibly TRBD1 on 5 matching bases. Germline V gene data show CDR1 as MNHNY and CDR2 as SVGAGI (reference sequence). This CDR3 is 15 amino acids long. The germline V and J ends were trimmed by 8 bases and 7 bases, with 20 bases remaining between them.

The chain is built from TRBV2 and TRBJ1-5; D not resolved. This CDR3 contains 15 residues. From germline, CDR1 is SNHLY and CDR2 FYNNEI. V lost 6 bases to trimming and J lost 4 bases, with 16 bases between them. CDR3 coding DNA: TGTGCCAGCAGATCCGTAGGGCCCTTAAATCAGCCCCAGCATTTT. This translates into CASRSVGPLNQPQHF.

The V call is TRBV5-1, the J call TRBJ2-7; 7 positions agree with TRBD1. Trimming removed 4 bases from V and 2 bases from J; junction bases left unmatched: 6. This CDR3 region has 14 residues. Germline lookup yields CDR1 SGHRS and CDR2 YFSETQ. CDR3: CASSPGGLPYEQYF. DNA of the CDR3: TGCGCCAGCAGCCCAGGGGGTCTCCCCTACGAGCAGTACTTC.

This rearrangement joins TRBV28 to TRBJ2-1; tentatively, D is TRBD2 (6 bases). V was trimmed by 8 bases and J by 7 bases, leaving 12 bases between them. This CDR3 is built from 12 residues. CDR1 is MDHEN and CDR2 is SYDVKM in the germline V gene. As DNA, the CDR3 is TGTGCCAGCCAGCCAGGAGGGAATGAGCAGTTCTTC. Translating gives CASQPGGNEQFF.

V gene TRBV5-1 combines with J gene TRBJ2-1, with 9 bases fitting TRBD1. The CDR3 spans 14 residues. V shed 2 bases, J shed 8 bases, and the junction held 5 bases outside the gene matches. Per germline, CDR1 SGHRS and CDR2 YFSETQ. This chain's CDR3 is CASSFGQGRHEQFF. For the CDR3, the DNA is TGCGCCAGCAGCTTTGGACAGGGGCGCCATGAGCAGTTCTTC. The full variable domain, in which reference TRBV5-1 and TRBJ2-1 provide the parts outside the CDR3, is KAGVTQTPRYLIKTRGQQVTLSCSPISGHRSVSWYQQTPGQGLQFLFEYFSETQRNKGNFPGRFSGRQFSNSRSEMNVSTLELGDSALYLCASSFGQGRHEQFFGPGTRLTVL.

The chain joins TRBV11-2 to TRBJ2-6; 11 nucleotides line up with TRBD2. The germline CDR1 and CDR2 sequences are SGHAT and FQNNGV. The J segment lost 2 bases and the V segment lost 5 bases, leaving 5 bases of the junction unmatched. The CDR3 is 17 amino acids. The CDR3 DNA reads TGTGCCAGCAGCCTTAGCGGGAGGGCCACTGGGGCCAACGTCCTGACTTTC. Amino acid sequence: CASSLSGRATGANVLTF.

The V call is TRBV7-6, the J call TRBJ2-1; 9 bases align to TRBD2. J lost 7 bases, V lost 1 base, and 8 bases had no gene match. Germline V gene sequence: CDR1 SGHVS, CDR2 FNYEAQ. This CDR3 is 16 amino acids long. CDR3 loop: CASSLGGTSKGNEQFF. CDR3 DNA: TGTGCCAGCAGCTTAGGGGGGACTAGCAAGGGGAATGAGCAGTTCTTC.

The V call is TRBV9, the J call TRBJ2-2, with TRBD2 matching over 9 bases. Trimming removed 4 bases from V and 4 bases from J; junction bases left unmatched: 14. Germline-derived CDR1 and CDR2 are SGDLS and YYNGEE. The CDR3 sequence is 18 residues long. DNA for the CDR3: TGTGCCAGCAGCCCCCGACTTGGGCTAGCGGGAATCACCGGGGAGCTGTTTTTT. Translation: CASSPRLGLAGITGELFF.

This clone has a single count. This chain joins TRBV7-2 and TRBJ2-7, with 8 bases lining up with TRBD1. Germline CDR1 is SGHTA and CDR2 is FQGNSA. The V gene end was trimmed by 6 bases and the J gene end by 7 bases; junction bases not matched to a gene: 8. The CDR3 is made up of 13 amino acids. CDR3 in DNA: TGTGCCAGCAGGTTGACAGGGGATAGAGAGCAGTACTTC. It is translated as CASRLTGDREQYF.

As concerns this clone: Other DNA sequences of this sample code for an identical CDR3. The chain joins TRBV30 to TRBJ2-3; D remains unclear. Germline V gives CDR1 GTSNPN, CDR2 SVGIG (reference sequence). V was cut by 2 bases and J by 0 bases, with 3 bases left in between. The CDR3 contains 12 residues. The CDR3 nucleotides read TGTGCCTGGAGTCGTAGCACAGATACGCAGTATTTT. Translation: CAWSRSTDTQYF.

The chain has TRBV6-6 and TRBJ2-3; no definite D call. Germline V lookup: CDR1 MNHNY, CDR2 SVGAGI (reference sequence). V gave up 10 bases and J gave up 2 bases, with 19 bases separating them. The CDR3 has 15 amino acids. The CDR3 nucleotides read TGTGCCATCGAGAGCTGGCGGCCACTCACAGATACGCAGTATTTT. Encoded protein: CAIESWRPLTDTQYF.

The chain has TRBV19 and TRBJ2-7; 11 bases fit TRBD2. V shed 4 bases and J 0 bases; nucleotides not matched to a gene: 2. Germline V gene sequence: CDR1 LNHDA, CDR2 SQIVND (reference sequence). The CDR3 covers 15 residues. For the CDR3, the DNA is TGTGCCAGTAGTAAGGGACTAGCGGACTCCTACGAGCAGTACTTC. This sequence encodes CASSKGLADSYEQYF.

The chain uses TRBV5-6 and TRBJ2-5; D may correspond to TRBD1 or TRBD2 (5 bases each). CDR3 size: 17 residues. The V gene lost 2 bases and the J gene lost 0 bases, with 17 bases spanning the gap. CDR1 is SGHDT, CDR2 YYEEEE, per germline. The CDR3 DNA sequence: TGTGCCAGCAGCTTTCGGACCACAGGACTGAACCAAGAGACCCAGTACTTC. Its translation: CASSFRTTGLNQETQYF.

The chain employs TRBV28 and TRBJ2-3; D is perhaps TRBD2 (6 bases). Trimming cost V 4 bases and J 3 bases, with 14 bases left between them. The CDR3 has 15 residues. The germline V gene has CDR1 MDHEN and CDR2 SYDVKM. The chain's CDR3 is CASSSPGERTDTQYF. CDR3 nucleotide sequence: TGTGCCAGCAGTTCCCCGGGAGAAAGGACAGATACGCAGTATTTT.

V and J are TRBV19 and TRBJ2-1; 9 bases are a match to TRBD2. Germline-derived CDR1 and CDR2 are LNHDA and SQIVND (reference sequence). CDR3 size: 17 residues. V lost 4 bases, J lost 9 bases, and 16 bases stayed unmatched. The CDR3 region has the DNA TGTGCCAGTAGTACCTCAATAGCGGGAGCCCAAGGAGGTGAGCAGTTCTTC. Its protein is CASSTSIAGAQGGEQFF.

The chain uses TRBV7-3 and TRBJ2-2, with 8 bases identical to TRBD1. The V segment lost 5 bases and the J segment 0 bases; nucleotides outside the gene matches: 2. CDR3 length: 15 residues. Germline V gives CDR1 SGHTA, CDR2 FQGTGA. CDR3 nucleotide sequence: TGTGCCAGCAGCACACAGGGGGCGAACACCGGGGAGCTGTTTTTT. Amino acid sequence: CASSTQGANTGELFF.

The chain links TRBV7-2 to TRBJ2-3; unclear D gene. The CDR3 spans 14 residues. The germline V gene has CDR1 SGHTA and CDR2 FQGNSA. V lost 1 base and J 5 bases, leaving 10 bases between the germline ends. DNA for the CDR3: TGTGCCAGCAGCTTAGTTCTGTCTGTAGATACGCAGTATTTT. Protein: CASSLVLSVDTQYF. The variable domain in full, with the rest retrieved from reference TRBV7-2 and TRBJ2-3, is GAGVSQSPSNKVTEKGKDVELRCDPISGHTALYWYRQSLGQGLEFLIYFQGNSAPDKSGLPSDRFSAERTGGSVSTLTIQRTQQEDSAVYLCASSLVLSVDTQYFGPGTRLTVL.

The chain carries TRBV28 and TRBJ2-6, with D perhaps TRBD1 (5 bases). This CDR3 is 17 amino acids long. V was shortened by 11 bases and J by 0 bases, with 20 bases between the two germline ends. Germline-derived CDR1 and CDR2 are MDHEN and SYDVKM. CDR3 residues: CAPGKVVPISGANVLTF. The CDR3 DNA reads as TGTGCCCCAGGGAAGGTCGTCCCAATCTCTGGGGCCAACGTCCTGACTTTC.

J is TRBJ1-4 and V is TRBV28; the match to TRBD1 covers 7 bases. Losses at the gene ends were 5 bases for V and 5 bases for J; bases not matched to a gene: 5. CDR1 and CDR2 (germline): MDHEN, SYDVKM. This CDR3 is 14 amino acids long. The CDR3 nucleotides are TGTGCCAGCAGTGGGACAGCCCTAAATGAAAAACTGTTTTTT. Protein sequence: CASSGTALNEKLFF.

The J gene is TRBJ2-1, the V gene TRBV18, with 7 bases lining up with TRBD2. Germline V gene lookup returns CDR1 KGHSH and CDR2 LQKENI. The CDR3 spans 14 residues. The J segment lost 2 bases and the V segment lost 3 bases, leaving 1 base of the junction unmatched. CDR3 bases: TGTGCCAGCTCACCCCGGGAGGCCTACAATGAGCAGTTCTTC. It translates to CASSPREAYNEQFF.

The chain combines TRBV7-9 with TRBJ2-3; TRBD2 agrees at 12 bases. The CDR3 is 15 amino acids. Looked up from germline, CDR1 is SEHNR and CDR2 is FQNEAQ (reference sequence). V shed 6 bases, J shed 2 bases, and the junction held 3 bases outside the gene matches. The CDR3 bases are TGTGCCAGCAGAAGACTAGCGGGAGTCACAGATACGCAGTATTTT. Translated: CASRRLAGVTDTQYF.

This chain joins TRBV28 and TRBJ1-2, with D unresolved. Trimming pared 6 bases from V and 8 bases from J, leaving 13 bases between. From germline, CDR1 is MDHEN and CDR2 SYDVKM. CDR3 length: 12 residues. CDR3 sequence reads: CASSPARLGYTF. The CDR3 DNA reads as TGTGCCAGCAGCCCTGCACGTCTGGGCTACACCTTC.

This sequence joins TRBV18 and TRBJ1-6; D is ambiguous. V was cut by 2 bases and J by 7 bases, with 9 bases left in between. The CDR3 contains 14 residues. Germline assignment: CDR1 KGHSH and CDR2 LQKENI. The CDR3 sequence: CASSPVTGNSPLHF. The CDR3 DNA sequence: TGTGCCAGCTCACCAGTCACTGGAAATTCACCCCTCCACTTT.

J is TRBJ2-1 and V is TRBV28; D uncertain. V lost 9 bases, J lost 0 bases, and 9 bases lay in between. CDR3 size: 13 residues. Germline lookup yields CDR1 MDHEN and CDR2 SYDVKM. CDR3 DNA sequence: TGTGCCAGTACGGCGAGCTCCTACAATGAGCAGTTCTTC. Amino acid sequence: CASTASSYNEQFF.